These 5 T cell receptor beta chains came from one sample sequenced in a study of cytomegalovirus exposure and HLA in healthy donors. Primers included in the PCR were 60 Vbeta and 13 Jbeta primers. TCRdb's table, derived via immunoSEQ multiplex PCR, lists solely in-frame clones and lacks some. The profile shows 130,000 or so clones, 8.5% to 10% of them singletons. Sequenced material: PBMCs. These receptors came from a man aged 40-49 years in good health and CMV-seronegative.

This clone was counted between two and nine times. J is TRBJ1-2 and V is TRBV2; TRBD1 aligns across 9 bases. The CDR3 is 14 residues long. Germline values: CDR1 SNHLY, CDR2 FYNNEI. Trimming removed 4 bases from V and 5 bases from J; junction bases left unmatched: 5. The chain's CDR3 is CASSGQGDGYGYTF. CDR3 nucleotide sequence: TGTGCCAGCAGTGGACAGGGGGATGGGTATGGCTACACCTTC.

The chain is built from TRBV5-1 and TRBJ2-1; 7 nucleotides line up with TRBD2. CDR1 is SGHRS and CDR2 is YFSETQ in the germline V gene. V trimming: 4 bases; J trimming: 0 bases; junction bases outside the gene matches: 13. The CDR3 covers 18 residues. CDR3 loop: CASSPATSGGGSYNEQFF. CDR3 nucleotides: TGCGCCAGCAGCCCCGCGACTAGTGGGGGGGGCTCCTACAATGAGCAGTTCTTC.

In nucleotides, the CDR3 is TGTGCCAGCAGCAACCTTCTCTTGAGGGACAGCGAGACCCAGTTCTTC. It is translated as CASSNLLLRDSETQFF. This rearrangement joins TRBV25-1 to TRBJ2-1; 7 positions agree with TRBD1. After removal of 6 bases from V and 13 bases from J, the junction contained 21 bases not matched to a gene. This CDR3 contains 16 residues. Germline V gene sequence: CDR1 MGHDK, CDR2 SYGVNS.

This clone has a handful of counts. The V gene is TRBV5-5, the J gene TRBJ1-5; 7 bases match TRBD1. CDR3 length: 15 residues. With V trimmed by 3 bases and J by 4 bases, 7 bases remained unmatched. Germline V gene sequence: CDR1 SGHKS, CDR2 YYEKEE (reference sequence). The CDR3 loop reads CASSSLTGANQPQHF. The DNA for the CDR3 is TGTGCCAGCAGCTCGTTAACAGGGGCGAATCAGCCCCAGCATTTT.

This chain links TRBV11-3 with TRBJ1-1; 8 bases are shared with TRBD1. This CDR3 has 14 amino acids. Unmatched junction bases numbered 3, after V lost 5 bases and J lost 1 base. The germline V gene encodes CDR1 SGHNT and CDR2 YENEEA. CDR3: CASSRDRGNTEAFF. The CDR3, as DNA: TGTGCCAGCAGCAGAGACAGGGGGAACACTGAAGCTTTCTTT.